The 19 T cell receptor beta chains below come from one sample, sequenced in a study of regulatory T cells in long-lasting Graves disease. With iRepertoire HTBI primers and Arm-PCR of CDR3 regions, TCR beta libraries were built. One entry per CDR3 protein, called by TCRdb with MiXCR from the multiplex PCR reads. The repertoire has some 370,000 distinct CDR3 sequences, roughly 25% of them found once; the top ten carry around 30%. Time point of the sample: persistent/refractory GD, antithyroid drugs over 5 years with positive TRAb. The TCR library used RNA extracted from PBMCs. This specimen consisted of peripheral blood mononuclear cells (PBMCs), obtained when the disease was refractory, from a patient treated with antithyroid drugs. The receptors derive from a woman aged 40 to 49 with Graves disease.

This clonotype was seen many times. The chain links TRBV6-1 to TRBJ1-1, with D perhaps matching TRBD1 (5 bases). V lost 5 bases to trimming and J lost 6 bases, with 22 bases between them. CDR1 and CDR2 (germline): MNHNS, SASEGT. The CDR3 length is 16 residues. CDR3 region: CASSPTGVGRRAEAFF. CDR3 nucleotide sequence: TGTGCCAGCAGTCCGACCGGAGTGGGACGGAGGGCTGAAGCTTTCTTT.

This clonotype turned up a few times. The J gene is TRBJ2-7, the V gene TRBV10-1, with TRBD2 matching 9 bases. The CDR3 loop spans 17 amino acids. The trim removed 0 bases at V and 3 bases at J, leaving 9 bases unmatched. CDR1 and CDR2 from the germline V gene are WNHNN and SYGVQD (reference sequence). In DNA, the CDR3 is TGCGCCAGCAGTGAGTCGGTAGCGCGGGAGGGCCGCTACGAGCAGTACTTC. Protein sequence: CASSESVAREGRYEQYF.

In this sample, this clonotype turned up many times. CDR3 in amino acids: CASSLLTGVAKNIQYF. The CDR3 nucleotides read TGTGCCAGCAGCTTATTAACGGGAGTGGCCAAAAACATTCAGTACTTC. The genes are TRBV11-2 and TRBJ2-4; possibly TRBD2 for D (6 bases). The CDR3 consists of 16 residues. From germline, CDR1 is SGHAT and CDR2 FQNNGV. Trimming pared 2 bases from V and 1 base from J, leaving 12 bases between.

This clonotype was observed at least ten times. This chain links TRBV2 with TRBJ2-1; the D gene is possibly TRBD2 (6 bases). This CDR3 is built from 12 residues. V lost 5 bases to trimming and J lost 9 bases, with 11 bases between them. Germline V gene sequence: CDR1 SNHLY, CDR2 FYNNEI. The CDR3 bases are TGTGCCAGCAGTAGACTAGGAGGTGAGCAGTTCTTC. This codes for CASSRLGGEQFF.

The gene calls are TRBV5-6 and TRBJ2-2, with 13 positions matching TRBD2. V shed 4 bases and J 5 bases; nucleotides not matched to a gene: 8. CDR3 length: 17 residues. The germline CDR1 and CDR2 sequences are SGHDT and YYEEEE. In DNA, the CDR3 is TGTGCCAGCAGCATCGGGACTAGCGGGACAATGACCGGGGAGCTGTTTTTT. Translation: CASSIGTSGTMTGELFF.

This clonotype was observed a handful of times. This chain connects TRBV25-1 to TRBJ2-5; D gene ambiguous. TRBJ2-7 explains the end of the DNA better; the J call may be wrong. This CDR3 contains 9 residues. Germline CDR1 reads MGHDK; CDR2 reads SYGVNS. The CDR3 spells CATLYEQYF. The CDR3 DNA sequence: TGTGCCACCCTCTACGAGCAGTACTTC.

J is TRBJ1-1 and V is TRBV10-2, with D unclear. V lost 6 bases to trimming and J lost 0 bases, with 11 bases between them. CDR1 is WSHSY and CDR2 is SAAADI in the germline V gene. The CDR3 has 14 residues. As DNA, the CDR3 is TGCGCCAGCAGATCGGACGAGATGAACACTGAAGCTTTCTTT. This gives the protein CASRSDEMNTEAFF.

As regards this clonotype: A much more abundant neighbour one base away suggests this may be a read error. J is TRBJ2-7 and V is TRBV2; D call uncertain. Per the germline V gene, CDR1 is SNHLY and CDR2 is FYNNEI. The CDR3 loop spans 11 amino acids. Here the CDR3 reads CAGSERIPQYF. The DNA for the CDR3 is TGTGCCGGCAGTGAACGAATACCGCAGTACTTC.

The chain employs TRBV12-3 or TRBV12-4 and TRBJ2-3; possibly TRBD2 for D (6 bases). The CDR3 loop spans 16 amino acids. V gave up 5 bases and J gave up 0 bases, with 15 bases separating them. This CDR3 is CASSDTSGTSTDTQYF. The CDR3 region has the DNA TGTGCCAGCAGTGATACCTCCGGGACTAGCACAGATACGCAGTATTTT.

This sequence joins TRBV25-1 and TRBJ1-1; a weak D match, TRBD1 (6 bases). This CDR3 is 15 amino acids long. CDR1 and CDR2 (germline): MGHDK, SYGVNS. Trimming left V 7 bases short and J 6 bases short, with 21 bases between. This chain's CDR3 is CASNGQGTGYAEAFF. The CDR3 nucleotides read TGTGCCAGCAATGGGCAGGGGACGGGGTACGCTGAAGCTTTCTTT.

This clonotype has just a few counts. This sequence joins TRBV5-1 and TRBJ2-5; D gene unclear. Germline V gene sequence: CDR1 SGHRS, CDR2 YFSETQ. V was pared by 4 bases and J by 2 bases, with 12 bases between. The CDR3 spans 14 residues. The CDR3 sequence: CASSTRGPQETQYF. In DNA form, the CDR3 reads TGCGCCAGCAGCACCCGAGGACCGCAAGAGACCCAGTACTTC.

This clonotype was seen ten or more times. The rearrangement joins TRBV6-9 to TRBJ2-7; the D is unclear. V was cut by 4 bases and J by 2 bases, with 9 bases left in between. Germline V lookup: CDR1 MNHGY, CDR2 SVAAGI. The CDR3 sequence is 13 residues long. The CDR3 nucleotides read TGTGCCAGCAGTTCGACCCCGCCCTACGAGCAGTACTTC. It codes for CASSSTPPYEQYF.

The table lists this clonotype with many counts. This chain links TRBV20-1 with TRBJ2-5, with 8 nucleotides matching TRBD1. V was pared by 6 bases and J by 5 bases, with 5 bases of the junction left unmatched. The germline CDR1 and CDR2 sequences are DFQATT and SNEGSKA (reference sequence). This CDR3 contains 12 residues. CDR3 nucleotides: TGCAGTGCGAACCGGGACAGGGAGACCCAGTACTTC. It codes for CSANRDRETQYF.

The chain joins TRBV9 to TRBJ2-3; 9 bases are a match to TRBD2. The CDR3 is made up of 15 amino acids. The V gene's germline CDR1 is SGDLS and CDR2 YYNGEE. V lost 3 bases to trimming and J lost 6 bases; unmatched junction nucleotides: 8. The CDR3 DNA reads TGTGCCAGCAGCGGAAAGCGGGAGGCGGTGGATACGCAGTATTTT. As protein: CASSGKREAVDTQYF.

This clonotype was seen many times. This chain joins TRBV10-3 and TRBJ1-1, with TRBD1 matching 7 bases. Germline CDR1 and CDR2: ENHRY and SYGVKD. This CDR3 contains 12 residues. V gave up 4 bases and J gave up 5 bases; unmatched junction bases: 1. As DNA, the CDR3 is TGTGCCATCAGTGGACAGGGAACTGAAGCTTTCTTT. Its translation is CAISGQGTEAFF.

This clonotype was found many times. The rearrangement links TRBV7-3 to TRBJ2-5; perhaps TRBD2 as D (7 bases). The V and J ends lost 5 bases and 5 bases respectively, with 18 bases between them. This CDR3 is 15 amino acids long. Looked up from germline, CDR1 is SGHTA and CDR2 is FQGTGA. This CDR3 is CASSADGGRTETQYF. The CDR3 DNA is TGTGCCAGCAGCGCAGACGGGGGGCGCACGGAGACCCAGTACTTC.

This rearrangement joins TRBV29-1 to TRBJ2-7; 8 bases are a match to TRBD1. This CDR3 is built from 13 residues. Germline lookup yields CDR1 SQVTM and CDR2 ANQGSEA. J lost 7 bases, V lost 4 bases, and 9 bases had no gene match. The CDR3 loop is CSVARTGTGEQYF. The CDR3 DNA is TGCAGCGTTGCCCGGACAGGGACGGGGGAGCAGTACTTC.

This clonotype was seen repeatedly, ten times or more. The V gene is TRBV7-2, the J gene TRBJ1-2; 8 bases map to TRBD1. V was clipped by 5 bases and J by 8 bases; unmatched bases: 4. Looked up from germline, CDR1 is SGHTA and CDR2 is FQGNSA. The CDR3 is 12 amino acids. The CDR3 DNA sequence: TGTGCCAGCAGCCGGACAGGGTTAGGCTACACCTTC. Amino acid sequence: CASSRTGLGYTF.

Worth noting for this clonotype: This likely reflects a read error, since a far larger clone is one base away. This chain links TRBV6-1 with TRBJ2-1; D call uncertain. The DNA matches TRBJ2-5 better at its end, which makes the J call doubtful. The CDR3 contains 14 residues. Per germline, CDR1 MNHNS and CDR2 SASEGT. CDR3 in amino acids: CASSAGDPQETQYF. DNA of the CDR3: TGTGCCAGCAGTGCCGGCGACCCCCAAGAGACCCAGTACTTC.